This entry features one T cell receptor (beta chain) sequence. Its antigen is unidentified. It was with a sample-barcoded 5' primer and a J-beta primer mix that a second PCR of roughly 7 to 12 cycles was run. TCRdb passed the 5' RACE reads through MiXCR, listing each CDR3 protein once. The sample contains some 1 million distinct CDR3 sequences, more than 40% of which appear only once. Germline-derived CDR1 and CDR2 are SQVTM and ANQGSEA. Trimming cost V 0 bases and J 5 bases; bases outside gene matches: 10. CDR3 length equals 16 residues. There were at least 5.5 micrograms of total RNA extracted from every sample. The sample comes from a study of blood T cells in healthy people across ages. Overall study findings and caveats: Higher diversity and more naive CD4+ cells were features of long-lived donors, compared to aged donors.

The gene calls are TRBV29-1 and TRBJ2-5; 9 positions match TRBD2. This clonotype originated in a woman aged 60-75 years in good health. The sequenced material came from blood. The CDR3 DNA reads TGCAGCGTTGAAGATCAGGAGCGGGAGGCCGGTGAGACCCAGTACTTC. As protein: CSVEDQEREAGETQYF.